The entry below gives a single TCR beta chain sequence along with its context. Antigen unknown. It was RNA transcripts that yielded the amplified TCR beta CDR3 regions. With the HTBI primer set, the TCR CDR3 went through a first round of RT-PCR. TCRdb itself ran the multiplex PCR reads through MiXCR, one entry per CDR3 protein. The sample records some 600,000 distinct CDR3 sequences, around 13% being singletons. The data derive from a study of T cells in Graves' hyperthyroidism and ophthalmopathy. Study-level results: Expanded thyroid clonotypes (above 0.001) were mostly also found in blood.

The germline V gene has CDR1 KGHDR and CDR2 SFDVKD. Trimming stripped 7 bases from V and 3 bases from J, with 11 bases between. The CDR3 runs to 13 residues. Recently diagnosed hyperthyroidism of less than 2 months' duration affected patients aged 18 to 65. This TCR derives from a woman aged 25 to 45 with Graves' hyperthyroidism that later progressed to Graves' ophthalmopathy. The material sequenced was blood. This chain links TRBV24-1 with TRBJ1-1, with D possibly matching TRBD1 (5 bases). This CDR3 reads CATSGGADTEAFF. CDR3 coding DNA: TGTGCCACCAGCGGAGGGGCGGACACTGAAGCTTTCTTT.